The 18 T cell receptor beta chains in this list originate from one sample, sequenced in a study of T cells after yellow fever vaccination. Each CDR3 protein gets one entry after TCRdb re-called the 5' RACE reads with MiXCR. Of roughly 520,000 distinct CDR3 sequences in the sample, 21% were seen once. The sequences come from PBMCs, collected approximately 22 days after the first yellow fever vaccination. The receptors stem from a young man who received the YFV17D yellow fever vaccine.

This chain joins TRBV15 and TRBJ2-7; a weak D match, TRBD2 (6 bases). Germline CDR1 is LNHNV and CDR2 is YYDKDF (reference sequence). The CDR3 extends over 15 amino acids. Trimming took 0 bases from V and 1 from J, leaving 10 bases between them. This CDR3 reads CATSRDLGTSYEQYF. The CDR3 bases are TGTGCCACCAGCAGAGATCTTGGGACTTCCTACGAGCAGTACTTC.

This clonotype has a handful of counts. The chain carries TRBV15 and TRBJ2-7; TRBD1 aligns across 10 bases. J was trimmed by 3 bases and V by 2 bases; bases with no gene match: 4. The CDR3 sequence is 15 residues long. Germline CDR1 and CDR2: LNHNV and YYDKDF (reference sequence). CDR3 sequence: CATSRSRDRGYEQYF. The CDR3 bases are TGTGCCACCAGCAGATCCCGGGACAGGGGCTACGAGCAGTACTTC. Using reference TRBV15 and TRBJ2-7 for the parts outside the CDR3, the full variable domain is DAMVIQNPRYQVTQFGKPVTLSCSQTLNHNVMYWYQQKSSQAPKLLFHYYDKDFNNEADTPDNFQSRRPNTSFCFLDIRSPGLGDTAMYLCATSRSRDRGYEQYFGPGTRLTVT.

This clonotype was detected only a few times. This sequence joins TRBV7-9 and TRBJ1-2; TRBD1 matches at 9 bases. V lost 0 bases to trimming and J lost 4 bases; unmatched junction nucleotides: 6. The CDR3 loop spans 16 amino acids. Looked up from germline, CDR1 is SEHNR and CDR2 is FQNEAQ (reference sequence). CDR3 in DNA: TGTGCCAGCAGCTTAGCGGGGACAGGGAGGTCCTATGGCTACACCTTC. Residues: CASSLAGTGRSYGYTF.

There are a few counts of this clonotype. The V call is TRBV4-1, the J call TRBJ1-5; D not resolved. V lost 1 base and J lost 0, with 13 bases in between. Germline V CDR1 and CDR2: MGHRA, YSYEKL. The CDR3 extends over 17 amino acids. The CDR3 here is CASSQVPLRYSNQPQHF. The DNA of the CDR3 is TGCGCCAGCAGCCAAGTCCCTCTCCGCTATAGCAATCAGCCCCAGCATTTT.

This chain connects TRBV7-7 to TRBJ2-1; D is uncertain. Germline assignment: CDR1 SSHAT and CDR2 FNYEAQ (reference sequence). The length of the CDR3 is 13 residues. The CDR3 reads CARSLVGNDEQFF. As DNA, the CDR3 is TGTGCTAGAAGCTTAGTTGGTAATGATGAGCAGTTCTTC.

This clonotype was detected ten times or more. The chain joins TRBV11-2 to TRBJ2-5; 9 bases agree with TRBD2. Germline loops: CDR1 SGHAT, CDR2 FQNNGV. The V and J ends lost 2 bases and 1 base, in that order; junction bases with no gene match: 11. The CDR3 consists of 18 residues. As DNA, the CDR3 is TGTGCCAGCAGCTTAATTAGCGGGGGAGCCCAAATCCAAGAGACCCAGTACTTC. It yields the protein CASSLISGGAQIQETQYF.

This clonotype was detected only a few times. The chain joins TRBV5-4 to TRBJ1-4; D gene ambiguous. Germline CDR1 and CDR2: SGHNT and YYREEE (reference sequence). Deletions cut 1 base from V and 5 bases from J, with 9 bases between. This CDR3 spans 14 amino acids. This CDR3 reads CASSLTLGNEKLFF. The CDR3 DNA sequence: TGTGCCAGCAGCTTGACCCTGGGGAATGAAAAACTGTTTTTT. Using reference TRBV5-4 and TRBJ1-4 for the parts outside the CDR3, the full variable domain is ETGVTQSPTHLIKTRGQQVTLRCSSQSGHNTVSWYQQALGQGPQFIFQYYREEENGRGNFPPRFSGLQFPNYSSELNVNALELDDSALYLCASSLTLGNEKLFFGSGTQLSVL.

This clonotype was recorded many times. CDR3: CASSQDWTGHNSPLHF. In DNA form, the CDR3 reads TGCGCCAGCAGCCAGGATTGGACGGGACATAATTCACCCCTCCACTTT. The chain couples TRBV4-3 to TRBJ1-6, with a weak D call TRBD1 (5 bases). This CDR3 contains 16 residues. Per germline, CDR1 LGHNA and CDR2 YSLEER. The V end lost 3 bases, the J end lost 5 bases, and 14 bases lay between the germline ends.

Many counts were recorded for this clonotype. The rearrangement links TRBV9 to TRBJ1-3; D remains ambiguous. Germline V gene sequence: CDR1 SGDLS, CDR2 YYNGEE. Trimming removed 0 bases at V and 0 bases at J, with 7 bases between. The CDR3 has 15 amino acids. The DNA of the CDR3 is TGTGCCAGCAGCGTAGCCCCAAGCTCTGGAAACACCATATATTTT. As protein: CASSVAPSSGNTIYF. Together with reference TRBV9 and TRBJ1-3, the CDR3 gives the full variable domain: DSGVTQTPKHLITATGQRVTLRCSPRSGDLSVYWYQQSLDQGLQFLIQYYNGEERAKGNILERFSAQQFPDLHSELNLSSLELGDSALYFCASSVAPSSGNTIYFGEGSWLTVV.

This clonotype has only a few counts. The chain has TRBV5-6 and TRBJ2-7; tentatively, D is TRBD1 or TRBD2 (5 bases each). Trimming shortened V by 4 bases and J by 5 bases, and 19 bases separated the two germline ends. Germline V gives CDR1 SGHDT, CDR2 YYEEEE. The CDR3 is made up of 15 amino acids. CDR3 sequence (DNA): TGTGCCAGCAGCCACGACGGGGCAGGGCGCCACGAGCAGTACTTC. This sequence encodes CASSHDGAGRHEQYF.

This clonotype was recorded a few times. Written as DNA, the CDR3 is TGCGCCAGCAATAGGGGGGAAGCCGGGTCACCCCTCCACTTT. Its protein product is CASNRGEAGSPLHF. The chain employs TRBV5-1 and TRBJ1-6, with D possibly being TRBD1 (6 bases). Trimming left V 6 bases short and J 10 bases short, with 17 bases between. The CDR3 sequence is 14 residues long. From germline, CDR1 is SGHRS and CDR2 YFSETQ.

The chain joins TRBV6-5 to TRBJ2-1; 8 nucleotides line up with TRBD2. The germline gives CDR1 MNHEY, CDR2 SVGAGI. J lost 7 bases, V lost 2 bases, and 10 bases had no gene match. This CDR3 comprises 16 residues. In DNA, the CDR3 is TGTGCCAGCAGTTACGCAGCTAGCGGGCTGGGGAATGAGCAGTTCTTC. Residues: CASSYAASGLGNEQFF.

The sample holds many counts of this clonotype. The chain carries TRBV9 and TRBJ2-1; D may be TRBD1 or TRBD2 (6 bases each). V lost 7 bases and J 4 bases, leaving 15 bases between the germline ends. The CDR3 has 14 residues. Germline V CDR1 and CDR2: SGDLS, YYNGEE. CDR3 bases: TGTGCCAGCGGGGGCGGGGTCGGTTACAATGAGCAGTTCTTC. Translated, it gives CASGGGVGYNEQFF.

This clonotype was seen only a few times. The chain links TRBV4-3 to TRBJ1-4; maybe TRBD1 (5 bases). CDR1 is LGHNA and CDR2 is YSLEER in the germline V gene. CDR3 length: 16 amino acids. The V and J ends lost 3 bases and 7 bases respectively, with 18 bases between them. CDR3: CASSQRPRLRGEKLFF. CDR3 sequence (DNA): TGCGCCAGCAGCCAGAGACCGAGACTGAGGGGTGAAAAACTGTTTTTT.

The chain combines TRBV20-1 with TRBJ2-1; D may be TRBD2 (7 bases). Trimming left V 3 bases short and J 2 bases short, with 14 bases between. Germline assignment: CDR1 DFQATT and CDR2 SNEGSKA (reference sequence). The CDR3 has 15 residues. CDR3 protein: CSASPRGAPYNEQFF. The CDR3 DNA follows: TGCAGTGCTAGCCCCCGGGGGGCCCCCTACAATGAGCAGTTCTTC.

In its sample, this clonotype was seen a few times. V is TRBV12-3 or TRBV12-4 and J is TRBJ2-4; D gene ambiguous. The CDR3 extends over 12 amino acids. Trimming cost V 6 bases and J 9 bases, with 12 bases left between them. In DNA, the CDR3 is TGTGCCAGCAGAGGACCCAATCCCATTCAGTACTTC. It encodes CASRGPNPIQYF.

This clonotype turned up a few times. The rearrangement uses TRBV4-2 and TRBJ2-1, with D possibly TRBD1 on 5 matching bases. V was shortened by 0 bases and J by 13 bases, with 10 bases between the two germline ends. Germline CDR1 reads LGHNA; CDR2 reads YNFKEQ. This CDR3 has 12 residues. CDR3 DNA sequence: TGTGCCAGCAGCCAAGACCAAGGGGCCCAGTTCTTC. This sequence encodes CASSQDQGAQFF.

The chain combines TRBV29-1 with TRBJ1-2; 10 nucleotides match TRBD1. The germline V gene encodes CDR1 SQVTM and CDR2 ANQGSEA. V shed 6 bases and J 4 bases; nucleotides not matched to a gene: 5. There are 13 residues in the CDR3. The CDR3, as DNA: TGCAGCGTATCCGGGACAGGGGCCTATGGCTACACCTTC. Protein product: CSVSGTGAYGYTF.